The rows below give T cell receptor beta chains drawn from one sample of a study of early T cells in non-severe SARS-CoV-2 infection. MiXCR, run by TCRdb on the 5' RACE reads, gives a single entry per CDR3 protein. This table holds just over 70,000 distinct CDR3 sequences, around 12% found once. The sequenced sample was whole blood. These receptor sequences come from an adult who was a healthcare worker with PCR-confirmed SARS-CoV-2 infection or an uninfected control (not recorded which). Both conserved end residues are part of each CDR3. D genes are given only for firm matches. Rows give clone size only sometimes, using once, few, many, or a class for an expanded clone.

d_gene: -
j_gene: TRBJ2-3
v_gene: TRBV12-3/TRBV12-4
abundance: -
CDR3aa: CASRAFGETDTQYF
CDR3nt: TGTGCCAGCAGAGCTTTTGGTGAAACAGATACGCAGTATTTT

d_gene: -
j_gene: TRBJ2-5
v_gene: TRBV11-2
abundance: many
CDR3aa: CASSLPGRAETQYF
CDR3nt: TGTGCCAGCAGCTTGCCGGGGCGTGCAGAGACCCAGTACTTC

d_gene: -
j_gene: TRBJ1-1
v_gene: TRBV18
abundance: many
CDR3aa: CASSPPWAAHEAFF
CDR3nt: TGTGCCAGCTCACCACCTTGGGCGGCCCATGAAGCTTTCTTT

d_gene: TRBD1
j_gene: TRBJ2-7
v_gene: TRBV20-1
abundance: many
CDR3aa: CSARGQGQGVLSGYEQYF
CDR3nt: TGCAGTGCTAGAGGGCAGGGACAGGGGGTTCTTTCTGGATACGAGCAGTACTTC

d_gene: -
j_gene: TRBJ1-6
v_gene: TRBV6-6
abundance: -
CDR3aa: CASIGRRNNSPLHF
CDR3nt: TGTGCCAGCATTGGACGGAGGAATAATTCACCCCTCCACTTT

d_gene: TRBD1
j_gene: TRBJ2-6
v_gene: TRBV27
abundance: many
CDR3aa: CASRGQALPSGANVLTF
CDR3nt: TGTGCCAGCAGGGGACAGGCTCTCCCCTCTGGGGCCAACGTCCTGACTTTC

d_gene: -
j_gene: TRBJ1-2
v_gene: TRBV11-2
abundance: many
CDR3aa: CASSLFGLNYGYTF
CDR3nt: TGTGCCAGCAGCTTATTTGGTCTGAACTATGGCTACACCTTC

d_gene: -
j_gene: TRBJ2-3
v_gene: TRBV12-3/TRBV12-4
abundance: many
CDR3aa: CASSVGGPDTQYF
CDR3nt: TGTGCCAGCAGTGTAGGCGGGCCGGATACGCAGTATTTT

d_gene: TRBD1
j_gene: TRBJ1-6
v_gene: TRBV18
abundance: many
CDR3aa: CASSPDRGNPNSPLHF
CDR3nt: TGTGCCAGCTCACCCGACAGGGGGAATCCAAATTCACCCCTCCACTTT

d_gene: -
j_gene: TRBJ2-7
v_gene: TRBV28
abundance: many
CDR3aa: CASSLFSSGTYEQYF
CDR3nt: TGTGCCAGCAGTTTATTTAGTAGCGGAACCTACGAGCAGTACTTC

d_gene: -
j_gene: TRBJ2-5
v_gene: TRBV7-2
abundance: -
CDR3aa: CASSFSPGDQYF
CDR3nt: TGTGCCAGCAGCTTTTCTCCAGGGGACCAGTACTTC

d_gene: TRBD2
j_gene: TRBJ2-1
v_gene: TRBV10-2
abundance: many
CDR3aa: CASRSGTSGEQFF
CDR3nt: TGCGCCAGCCGCTCCGGGACTAGCGGTGAGCAGTTCTTC

d_gene: -
j_gene: TRBJ1-2
v_gene: TRBV20-1
abundance: many
CDR3aa: CSASPVTVDYGYTF
CDR3nt: TGCAGTGCTAGTCCCGTGACAGTGGACTATGGCTACACCTTC

d_gene: -
j_gene: TRBJ2-7
v_gene: TRBV6-2/TRBV6-3
abundance: many
CDR3aa: CASSYERPITYEQYF
CDR3nt: TGTGCCAGCAGTTACGAGCGGCCGATAACCTACGAGCAGTACTTC

d_gene: -
j_gene: TRBJ2-3
v_gene: TRBV12-3/TRBV12-4
abundance: many
CDR3aa: CASSTRGAEADTQYF
CDR3nt: TGTGCCAGCAGTACGAGGGGGGCTGAGGCAGATACGCAGTATTTT

d_gene: -
j_gene: TRBJ1-4
v_gene: TRBV18
abundance: many
CDR3aa: CASSPPSEREKLFF
CDR3nt: TGTGCCAGCTCACCACCGTCCGAACGGGAAAAACTGTTTTTT

d_gene: -
j_gene: TRBJ1-2
v_gene: TRBV14
abundance: many
CDR3aa: CASSQGGSYYGYTF
CDR3nt: TGTGCCAGCAGCCAAGGAGGGAGTTACTATGGCTACACCTTC

d_gene: -
j_gene: TRBJ2-6
v_gene: TRBV7-9
abundance: many
CDR3aa: CASSPAGANLPGANVLTF
CDR3nt: TGTGCCAGCAGCCCGGCCGGGGCCAATCTCCCTGGGGCCAACGTCCTGACTTTC

d_gene: -
j_gene: TRBJ2-7
v_gene: TRBV28
abundance: few
CDR3aa: CASSLDIPPWEQYF
CDR3nt: TGTGCCAGCAGTTTAGACATCCCCCCTTGGGAGCAGTACTTC

d_gene: -
j_gene: TRBJ2-2
v_gene: TRBV12-3/TRBV12-4
abundance: many
CDR3aa: CASSFYRITGELFF
CDR3nt: TGTGCCAGCAGTTTCTACCGCATAACCGGGGAGCTGTTTTTT

d_gene: TRBD2
j_gene: TRBJ2-1
v_gene: TRBV3-1
abundance: few
CDR3aa: CASSPSRLAGGLKGFF
CDR3nt: TGTGCCAGCAGCCCTTCAAGACTAGCGGGAGGCCTTAAGGGGTTCTTC

d_gene: -
j_gene: TRBJ1-1
v_gene: TRBV15
abundance: many
CDR3aa: CATSRARGGIEAFF
CDR3nt: TGTGCCACCAGCAGAGCCCGGGGGGGAATTGAAGCTTTCTTT

d_gene: -
j_gene: TRBJ2-7
v_gene: TRBV7-2
abundance: many
CDR3aa: CASSLGQGLYEQYF
CDR3nt: TGTGCCAGCAGCTTAGGCCAGGGACTCTACGAGCAGTACTTC

d_gene: TRBD1
j_gene: TRBJ2-7
v_gene: TRBV20-1
abundance: many
CDR3aa: CSAAGGAPTYEQYF
CDR3nt: TGCAGTGCAGCAGGGGGCGCACCCACCTACGAGCAGTACTTC

d_gene: TRBD2
j_gene: TRBJ2-1
v_gene: TRBV7-9
abundance: many
CDR3aa: CASSMTSGLRNEQFF
CDR3nt: TGTGCCAGCAGCATGACTAGCGGGCTCCGAAATGAGCAGTTCTTC

d_gene: -
j_gene: TRBJ2-1
v_gene: TRBV10-3
abundance: once
CDR3aa: CAISAASHPSEQFF
CDR3nt: TGTGCCATCAGTGCCGCTAGCCACCCGTCTGAGCAGTTCTTC

d_gene: -
j_gene: TRBJ2-2
v_gene: TRBV11-2
abundance: many
CDR3aa: CASSIFGELFF
CDR3nt: TGTGCCAGCAGCATCTTTGGGGAGTTGTTTTTT

d_gene: TRBD1
j_gene: TRBJ2-7
v_gene: TRBV28
abundance: -
CDR3aa: CASSTPGQEHHEQYF
CDR3nt: TGTGCCAGCAGCACGCCGGGACAGGAACACCACGAGCAGTACTTC

d_gene: TRBD1
j_gene: TRBJ2-1
v_gene: TRBV5-6
abundance: many
CDR3aa: CASSRTGVPYNEQFF
CDR3nt: TGTGCCAGCAGCCGGACAGGGGTCCCCTACAATGAGCAGTTCTTC

d_gene: -
j_gene: TRBJ1-2
v_gene: TRBV7-2
abundance: -
CDR3aa: CASSQPSGFYGYTF
CDR3nt: TGTGCCAGCAGCCAGCCGTCAGGATTCTATGGCTACACCTTC

d_gene: -
j_gene: TRBJ2-1
v_gene: TRBV18
abundance: many
CDR3aa: CASSPEGAIRNEQFF
CDR3nt: TGTGCCAGCTCACCAGAAGGGGCTATTAGAAATGAGCAGTTCTTC